This T cell receptor (beta chain) emerged from a study of blood T cell repertoires in COVID-19. Turning to the study itself: Spain, Italy and the United States supplied samples that represented acute and convalescent COVID-19. Sources were T cells, B-cell-depleted T cells, or PBMCs; the material itself was cDNA or gDNA.

CDR3 length equals 14 residues. Germline V gives CDR1 SGHDT, CDR2 YYEEEE. Trimming took off 2 bases at V and 2 bases at J, with 10 bases between the two ends. As originally analysed: Scientists estimated how many nucleated cells there were by amplifying reference gene primers. Some clones are missing from TCRdb's copy, which holds only in-frame ones; the method was immunoSEQ multiplex PCR. Clone size and V and J calls were adopted from that table, with D and trimming inferred from the DNA. This table holds some 120,000 clones, approximately 77% found once. This clone was seen just once. The origin of this receptor is a human donor in a cohort sampled during active COVID-19. The V call is TRBV5-6, the J call TRBJ1-2; no firm D call. The sequenced sample consisted of peripheral blood. CDR3 sequence reads: CASSFFTENYGYTF. DNA for the CDR3: TGTGCCAGCAGCTTCTTCACAGAAAACTATGGCTACACCTTC.